Presented here are 8 T cell receptor beta chains from one specimen sequenced in a study of cytomegalovirus exposure and HLA in healthy donors. Vbeta (60) and Jbeta (13) primers were used in the PCR. This table comes from immunoSEQ multiplex PCR, and its TCRdb copy is limited to in-frame clones, with some not included. Seen here are approximately 170,000 clones, over 70% observed once, and the top ten hold 1.3%. Sequenced material: PBMCs. These TCRs come from a middle-aged man in good health and CMV-seropositive.

This clone has only a few counts. The chain joins TRBV5-1 to TRBJ1-5; 10 nucleotides align to TRBD1. Germline values: CDR1 SGHRS, CDR2 YFSETQ. V was pared by 2 bases and J by 1 base, with 3 bases of the junction left unmatched. The length of the CDR3 is 16 residues. The CDR3 loop is CASSFGTGVSNQPQHF. The CDR3 DNA is TGCGCCAGCAGCTTTGGGACAGGGGTGAGCAATCAGCCCCAGCATTTT. The full variable domain, with the rest looked up from reference TRBV5-1 and TRBJ1-5, is KAGVTQTPRYLIKTRGQQVTLSCSPISGHRSVSWYQQTPGQGLQFLFEYFSETQRNKGNFPGRFSGRQFSNSRSEMNVSTLELGDSALYLCASSFGTGVSNQPQHFGDGTRLSIL.

The CDR3 DNA reads TGTGCCAGCTCACCTCGAGACAATGAGCAGTTCTTC. As protein: CASSPRDNEQFF. The rearrangement joins TRBV18 to TRBJ2-1; D remains ambiguous. Trimming left V 3 bases short and J 5 bases short, with 5 bases between. CDR1 and CDR2 (germline): KGHSH, LQKENI. There are 12 residues in the CDR3.

This sequence joins TRBV4-1 and TRBJ1-2, with TRBD1 as a possible D gene (6 bases). V was cut by 1 base and J by 3 bases, with 12 bases left in between. The CDR3 covers 15 residues. The germline V gene has CDR1 MGHRA and CDR2 YSYEKL. CDR3 bases: TGCGCCAGCAGCCAAGTCCGGACAGAGTACTATGGCTACACCTTC. Amino acid sequence: CASSQVRTEYYGYTF.

This clone was found once. One junction end disagrees with the germline gene, perhaps due to a read error. The V call is TRBV5-1, the J call TRBJ1-1; D is unresolved. There are 13 residues in the CDR3. Germline CDR1 reads SGHRS; CDR2 reads YFSETQ. CDR3 residues: CATSNQANTEAFF. The CDR3 region has the DNA TGCGCCACCAGCAACCAGGCGAACACTGAAGCTTTCTTT.

V gene TRBV7-9 combines with J gene TRBJ1-2; D is possibly TRBD1 (6 bases). Trimming took 3 bases from V and 7 from J, leaving 15 bases between them. This CDR3 has 14 residues. Germline loops: CDR1 SEHNR, CDR2 FQNEAQ (reference sequence). CDR3 nucleotides: TGTGCCAGCAGCTTTGAAACAGGGAGCGTTGGCTACACCTTC. This encodes CASSFETGSVGYTF.

V usage is TRBV5-1 and J usage is TRBJ2-5, with 8 bases that match TRBD1. Germline CDR1 SGHRS, CDR2 YFSETQ. V shed 10 bases, J shed 4 bases, and the junction held 9 bases outside the gene matches. The CDR3 runs 13 residues. The CDR3 sequence: CASSGQGTETQYF. As DNA, the CDR3 is TGCGCCTCGTCCGGACAGGGAACAGAGACCCAGTACTTC.

This clone came up once. This chain uses TRBV30 with TRBJ2-3; maybe TRBD1 (5 bases). V was clipped by 2 bases and J by 2 bases, with 14 bases between them. This CDR3 is 15 amino acids long. The germline V gene encodes CDR1 GTSNPN and CDR2 SVGIG (reference sequence). The CDR3, as DNA: TGTGCCTGGAGTCTCCAGTTTGGGGCCACAGATACGCAGTATTTT. This encodes CAWSLQFGATDTQYF.

The chain uses TRBV18 and TRBJ1-6; 7 nucleotides agree with TRBD1. From germline, CDR1 is KGHSH and CDR2 LQKENI. V lost 2 bases, J lost 7 bases, and 5 bases stayed unmatched. This CDR3 has 15 amino acids. CDR3 in amino acids: CASSPRGDRNSPLHF. The CDR3, as DNA: TGTGCCAGCTCACCAAGGGGGGACAGAAATTCACCCCTCCACTTT.